This T cell receptor (beta chain) was found in a study of T cell responses to AZD1222 COVID-19 vaccine. Study-wide findings and caveats: White British people made up most donors, females outnumbered males, and clonal diversity was possibly underestimated. Spike-specific TCR breadth and depth were elevated following two AZD1222 doses.

As for this clone: The antigen is undetermined. The junction departs from germline at one end; a sequencing error may be responsible.

Data came from immunoSEQ multiplex PCR; TCRdb stores just in-frame clones and leaves some out. The sample records 120,000 to 150,000 clones, roughly 87% being singletons. This CDR3 is built from 12 residues. Germline V CDR1 and CDR2: LNHNV, YYDKDF (reference sequence). The specimen was peripheral blood, collected 28 days after the second AZD1222 dose. The receptor comes from an adult who received the AZD1222 COVID-19 vaccine. The chain employs TRBV15 and TRBJ1-2; 8 bases align to TRBD1. The CDR3 DNA reads as TGTACCACCAGCGGAACAGGGGGTGGCTACACCTTC. Amino acids: CTTSGTGGGYTF.